The following is a T cell receptor (beta chain) sequence with its context. In this sample, this clonotype turned up many times. Its antigen is currently not known. Base qualities are not at hand, and no much larger clone is one base apart. Library prep was done by 5' RACE. Sequenced using an Illumina HiSeq 2000. A universal primer binding site was introduced by template switching, and a unique molecular identifier was present in the final cDNA, enabling accurate counting of TCR cDNA molecules. First-strand cDNA for TCR alpha and beta chains was synthesized from specific primers in the conserved constant-segment region. To control for contamination, every cDNA library was double barcoded, receiving both a SMART-Mk sample barcode and Illumina barcodes. TruSeq adapter sequences and Illumina sample barcodes were added in two successive PCR steps. Sequencing of the TCR alpha and beta cDNA libraries was done on the Illumina HiSeq platform using custom primers. Processing in the source paper ran as follows. MiGEC was used to process raw reads and extract unique molecular identifiers, and MiXCR was used to find CDR3 positions. For each individual, recombination models were inferred using an EM algorithm with the repgenHMM and IGoR tools. The tcR package in R was used for shared clonotype analysis, with sharing normalized by the product of cloneset sizes. Out-of-frame nonproductive sequences were analyzed to study raw recombination free of thymic and clonal selection effects. The public reads were quality trimmed at Q25 with fastp and then assembled into clones with MiXCR by TCRdb, keeping productive beta chains. A single entry per CDR3 protein holds the most common genes and DNA from its merged rows. V and J calls and clone size were set by TCRdb, not the authors. The sample includes roughly 200,000 distinct CDR3 sequences, with around 6.8% observed a single time. The top ten clones comprise less than 2% of the sample.

CDR1 and CDR2, looked up from the germline V gene (reference sequence), are SEHNR and FQNEAQ. The CDR3, cysteine through phenylalanine, is 15 amino acids long. CDR3 DNA is the only sequence kept; it has 45 bases, read in frame from the first base. Trimming removed 1 base from V and 4 bases from J; the gene matches leave 4 bases unexplained. This sample was included in a study of identical twins (dated by TCRdb to 2016 to 2017). For the study in its entirety: The study deep-sequenced TCR alpha and beta repertoires from monozygotic twins, unrelated adults of various ages and cord blood to test whether fetal clonotypes persist. To rule out contamination, the twin experiments were replicated at different times with different library preparation protocols.

Every donor was a healthy Caucasian. The twin cohort consisted of three pairs of female monozygotic twins, all aged roughly 18 to 30 years. Miltenyi CD45RO+ enrichment and human naive T-cell isolation kits were used to isolate memory (CD45RO+) and naive T cells from PBMC. Overall study outcomes, separate from this receptor: Abundant cord blood beta clonotypes carried fewer insertions; young adult naive repertoires showed a weaker similar trend, while memory repertoires showed none. Because the same donors could not be followed over many years, the conclusions relied on cross-sectional statistical analysis. Excess twin sharing in beta out-of-frame sequences was weaker because fewer shared sequences lowered the signal-to-noise ratio. Invariant T cells such as MAIT and iNKT could partly confound zero-insertion analyses, though diverse VJ usage argued against this for most clonotypes. Compared with coincidental sharing between unrelated individuals, an excess of low generation-probability sequences was observed among out-of-frame TCR alpha sequences shared between twins. In monozygotic twins, recombination models systematically underestimated out-of-frame TCR alpha sharing, but the models matched the sharing seen between unrelated individuals.

These records were also assigned to another study, of yellow fever vaccine responses in identical twins. That second publication adds: The authors reported that the T cell response to vaccination in identical twins appeared partly convergent and partly personalized. In identical twins, the study followed T cell clones that responded to the vaccine with precision.

The origin of this receptor is a woman aged 18-29 years in good health. The chain uses TRBV7-9 and TRBJ2-7; 10 middle bases align to TRBD2. The source material was memory (CD45RO+) T cells sorted from blood. The cell subset or site label corresponds to: CD45RO+ enriched T cells. The sequenced DNA is TGTGCCAGCAGCTTAGTGCTAGCGGGAGCTTACGAGCAGTACTTC. Protein translation: CASSLVLAGAYEQYF.